This T cell receptor (beta chain) was recorded in a study of cytomegalovirus exposure and HLA in healthy donors. Trimming took off 7 bases at V and 3 bases at J, with 16 bases between the two ends. Germline V gives CDR1 MGHDK, CDR2 SYGVNS. The CDR3 length is 15 residues. PCR primers comprised 60 Vbeta and 13 Jbeta primers. The repertoire was sequenced with immunoSEQ multiplex PCR; TCRdb's copy has only in-frame clones and lacks some. The sample yields roughly 140,000 clones, over 70% seen once. The sequence was obtained from a woman aged 40 to 50 in good health and CMV-seropositive. The source material was PBMCs. The V gene is TRBV25-1, the J gene TRBJ2-1, with D perhaps matching TRBD1 (6 bases). The CDR3 region is CASTYHRTDYNEQFF. DNA for the CDR3: TGTGCCAGCACCTATCATCGGACAGACTACAATGAGCAGTTCTTC.